This TCR beta chain was observed in a study of blood T cell repertoires in COVID-19. The wider study: The samples span acute and convalescent COVID-19 from the United States, Italy and Spain. From T cells, B-cell-depleted T cells, or PBMCs came the material, which was cDNA or gDNA.

Methods used by the authors: Estimates of nucleated cell counts were drawn from the amplification of reference gene primers. Generated by immunoSEQ multiplex PCR, the TCRdb table keeps only in-frame clones and is missing some. Clone size and V and J calls were adopted from that table, with D and trimming inferred from the DNA. The data show approximately 74,000 clones, with 80% to 85% seen just once and approximately 2.4% held by the top ten. Trimming took 5 bases from V and 0 from J; bases not matched to a gene: 10. The CDR3 is 17 amino acids. Germline CDR1 reads MNHEY; CDR2 reads SMNVEV (reference sequence).

The genes are TRBV27 and TRBJ1-5; 7 bases align to TRBD1. The receptor was derived from a man older than 75 with active or convalescent COVID-19. The sample comprised peripheral blood. CDR3: CASSPRGTVSSNQPQHF. The CDR3 nucleotides are TGTGCCAGCAGTCCAAGAGGGACAGTATCTAGCAATCAGCCCCAGCATTTT.